Following are 28 T cell receptor beta chains from one sample sequenced in a study of blood T cell repertoires in COVID-19. Libraries were prepared by immunoSEQ multiplex PCR; TCRdb keeps only in-frame clonotypes and omits some of them. The profile covers about 400,000 clones, with nearly 90% appearing a single time and about 1.8% taken by the ten largest. Sequencing was performed on PBMCs or T cells enriched from blood (not recorded which). These receptors all stem from a woman younger than 45 who had recovered from COVID-19.

J is TRBJ1-2 and V is TRBV20-1; D not certain. V lost 3 bases, J lost 8 bases, and 10 bases lay in between. Germline V lookup: CDR1 DFQATT, CDR2 SNEGSKA (reference sequence). CDR3 length: 11 amino acids. CDR3 protein: CSARIGEGYTF. As DNA, the CDR3 is TGCAGTGCTAGGATAGGAGAAGGCTACACCTTC.

This chain uses TRBV5-8 with TRBJ2-7; 12 nucleotides align to TRBD2. Germline CDR1 and CDR2: SGHTS and YDEGEE. After removal of 0 bases from V and 3 bases from J, the junction contained 7 bases not matched to a gene. This CDR3 has 17 amino acids. CDR3 in amino acids: CASSLATSGRRNYEQYF. The CDR3 nucleotides read TGTGCCAGCAGCTTGGCCACTAGCGGGAGGCGGAACTACGAGCAGTACTTC.

DNA of the CDR3: TGTGCCAGCAGCTTAACACTAGGGGGAGAGACCCAGTACTTC. It translates to CASSLTLGGETQYF. The chain recombines TRBV9 with TRBJ2-5; possible D gene TRBD1, 6 bases. The CDR3 is 14 amino acids. V lost 4 bases and J lost 4, with 14 bases in between. Germline-derived CDR1 and CDR2 are SGDLS and YYNGEE.

This sequence joins TRBV19 and TRBJ2-2, with 8 bases matching TRBD2. J gave up 7 bases and V 5 bases, and 12 bases lay outside the gene matches. Germline V gene sequence: CDR1 LNHDA, CDR2 SQIVND (reference sequence). This CDR3 is 16 amino acids long. The CDR3 bases are TGTGCCAGTAGTGCACCGGGACTAGTTTCCCACGGGGAGCTGTTTTTT. The encoded protein is CASSAPGLVSHGELFF.

V and J are TRBV7-2 and TRBJ1-2, with unresolved D. CDR3 length: 12 residues. CDR1 and CDR2 from the germline V gene are SGHTA and FQGNSA. Trimming left V 1 base short and J 7 bases short, with 7 bases between. This chain's CDR3 is CASSLVYGGYTF. Here the CDR3 DNA reads TGTGCCAGCAGCTTAGTTTACGGTGGCTACACCTTC.

The V call is TRBV5-1, the J call TRBJ2-7; 8 bases agree with TRBD1. The CDR3 length is 13 residues. V was clipped by 6 bases and J by 5 bases; unmatched bases: 7. Germline-derived CDR1 and CDR2 are SGHRS and YFSETQ. CDR3 bases: TGCGCCAGCACAGGGGGCGCGTTTAACGAGCAGTACTTC. This encodes CASTGGAFNEQYF.

CDR3 DNA sequence: TGTGCCAGCAGCCAGGACAGGGTTCACGATACGCAGTATTTT. Encoded protein: CASSQDRVHDTQYF. This chain uses TRBV5-8 with TRBJ2-3; TRBD1 aligns across 8 bases. The trim removed 4 bases at V and 6 bases at J, leaving 7 bases unmatched. From germline, CDR1 is SGHTS and CDR2 YDEGEE. The CDR3 runs to 14 residues.

This CDR3 reads CASRRGRSDYGYTF. The CDR3 nucleotides are TGTGCCAGCAGGAGAGGGCGAAGCGACTATGGCTACACCTTC. The chain employs TRBV2 and TRBJ1-2; no clear D gene. The CDR3 length is 14 residues. V was trimmed by 6 bases and J by 3 bases, leaving 14 bases between them. CDR1 and CDR2 from the germline V gene are SNHLY and FYNNEI. Full variable domain (rest looked up from reference TRBV2 and TRBJ1-2): EPEVTQTPSHQVTQMGQEVILRCVPISNHLYFYWYRQILGQKVEFLVSFYNNEISEKSEIFDDQFSVERPDGSNFTLKIRSTKLEDSAMYFCASRRGRSDYGYTFGSGTRLTVV.

The chain couples TRBV6-1 to TRBJ2-3; TRBD1 matches 11 bases. The germline gives CDR1 MNHNS, CDR2 SASEGT. The CDR3 has 16 residues. With 1 base clipped from V and 4 bases from J, the junction kept 4 bases outside the gene matches. The CDR3 bases are TGTGCCAGCAGTGAAGTGTGGACAGGGGGCTCAGATACGCAGTATTTT. Translating it yields CASSEVWTGGSDTQYF.

The chain recombines TRBV4-1 with TRBJ1-3; 7 bases align to TRBD1. Germline V gene data show CDR1 as MGHRA and CDR2 as YSYEKL. The CDR3 has 17 residues. The junction had 9 bases not matched to a gene; V was cut back by 4 bases and J by 0 bases. The CDR3: CASSPGDRADSGNTIYF. DNA for the CDR3: TGCGCCAGCAGCCCTGGCGACAGGGCCGACTCTGGAAACACCATATATTTT.

The chain recombines TRBV29-1 with TRBJ2-3; TRBD2 agrees at 10 bases. The CDR3 is 14 amino acids. Trimming cost V 3 bases and J 3 bases; bases outside gene matches: 3. Germline V gene lookup returns CDR1 SQVTM and CDR2 ANQGSEA. This chain's CDR3 is CSVEPGLATDTQYF. CDR3 nucleotides: TGCAGCGTTGAGCCGGGACTAGCGACAGATACGCAGTATTTT.

The chain recombines TRBV5-1 with TRBJ2-7, with 9 bases identical to TRBD1. Germline V CDR1 and CDR2: SGHRS, YFSETQ. The CDR3 is made up of 15 amino acids. V trimming: 4 bases; J trimming: 4 bases; junction bases outside the gene matches: 9. In DNA, the CDR3 is TGCGCCAGCAGCCAAAAACAGGGGGCGGGTTACGAGCAGTACTTC. This encodes CASSQKQGAGYEQYF.

The V gene is TRBV13, the J gene TRBJ2-7; D is perhaps TRBD1 (5 bases). V dropped 7 bases and J dropped 5 bases, with 18 bases sitting between them. Germline V gives CDR1 PRHDT, CDR2 FYEKMQ (reference sequence). CDR3 size: 14 residues. In DNA form, the CDR3 reads TGTGCCAGCACCCCACTCTTCAGGGTCCACGAGCAGTACTTC. Translation: CASTPLFRVHEQYF.

The chain is built from TRBV4-1 and TRBJ1-5; 9 bases match TRBD1. Looked up from germline, CDR1 is MGHRA and CDR2 is YSYEKL. J lost 1 base, V lost 1 base, and 5 bases had no gene match. The CDR3 has 17 amino acids. The CDR3 DNA reads TGCGCCAGCAGCCAAGGGGGGACAGGGAAAAGCAATCAGCCCCAGCATTTT. The encoded protein is CASSQGGTGKSNQPQHF.

The chain recombines TRBV2 with TRBJ1-2, with D perhaps TRBD1 (5 bases). Germline-derived CDR1 and CDR2 are SNHLY and FYNNEI. V gave up 6 bases and J gave up 9 bases, with 11 bases separating them. The CDR3 is 11 amino acids. CDR3 region: CASRRGSRYTF. CDR3 in DNA: TGTGCCAGCAGGCGGGGCAGCCGCTACACCTTC.

The rearrangement joins TRBV28 to TRBJ1-5; the D gene is possibly TRBD1 (6 bases). The CDR3 runs 12 residues. Trimming took off 5 bases at V and 12 bases at J, with 14 bases between the two ends. Looked up from germline, CDR1 is MDHEN and CDR2 is SYDVKM. CDR3 protein: CASSPWVRGQHF. The CDR3 nucleotides are TGTGCCAGCAGTCCCTGGGTCAGGGGCCAGCATTTT.

The genes are TRBV28 and TRBJ1-3, with 8 bases fitting TRBD1. The CDR3 consists of 17 residues. V lost 5 bases, J lost 0 bases, and 9 bases stayed unmatched. Germline assignment: CDR1 MDHEN and CDR2 SYDVKM. In DNA form, the CDR3 reads TGTGCCAGCAGTGATCTCCCGGGACAGGACTCTGGAAACACCATATATTTT. Encoded protein: CASSDLPGQDSGNTIYF.

V gene TRBV30 combines with J gene TRBJ1-1, with no clear D. The CDR3 loop spans 11 amino acids. Germline-derived CDR1 and CDR2 are GTSNPN and SVGIG (reference sequence). V was pared by 4 bases and J by 5 bases, with 8 bases between. The CDR3 sequence: CAWNHGTEAFF. The CDR3 region has the DNA TGTGCCTGGAATCACGGGACTGAAGCTTTCTTT. The full variable domain, rest sourced from reference TRBV30 and TRBJ1-1, is SQTIHQWPATLVQPVGSPLSLECTVEGTSNPNLYWYRQAAGRGLQLLFYSVGIGQISSEVPQNLSASRPQDRQFILSSKKLLLSDSGFYLCAWNHGTEAFFGQGTRLTVV.

The V and J genes are TRBV6-5 and TRBJ1-5; 9 bases map to TRBD1. CDR3 length: 14 residues. Trimming cost V 5 bases and J 11 bases; bases outside gene matches: 10. Germline-derived CDR1 and CDR2 are MNHEY and SVGAGI. For the CDR3, the DNA is TGTGCCAGCAGTCGGTCCCGGGACAGGGCCGCCCAGCATTTT. As protein: CASSRSRDRAAQHF.

The sample holds one count of this clone. The rearrangement uses TRBV12-5 and TRBJ1-4, with TRBD1 as a possible D gene (6 bases). This CDR3 has 14 residues. The V end lost 1 base, the J end lost 7 bases, and 10 bases lay between the germline ends. Germline CDR1 reads LGHNT; CDR2 reads FRNRAP. CDR3 in DNA: TGTGCTAGTGGTTTGGGGACAGCGTCTGAAAAACTGTTTTTT. Its protein product is CASGLGTASEKLFF.

The genes are TRBV6-6 and TRBJ1-2, with 9 nucleotides matching TRBD1. V lost 2 bases to trimming and J lost 8 bases; unmatched junction nucleotides: 9. The CDR3 has 15 amino acids. CDR1 and CDR2 from the germline V gene are MNHNY and SVGAGI (reference sequence). CDR3 DNA: TGTGCCAGCAGTTACAAGGGACAGGGAGGAGGCGGCTACACCTTC. Translating it yields CASSYKGQGGGGYTF.

V and J are TRBV11-2 and TRBJ2-7; no firm D call. This CDR3 comprises 14 residues. The V gene lost 3 bases and the J gene lost 0 bases, with 9 bases spanning the gap. Germline CDR1 reads SGHAT; CDR2 reads FQNNGV. The CDR3: CASSLNLISYEQYF. CDR3 in DNA: TGTGCCAGCAGCTTGAACCTAATCTCCTACGAGCAGTACTTC.

The chain recombines TRBV5-1 with TRBJ2-3; a weak D match, TRBD2 (5 bases). Germline loops: CDR1 SGHRS, CDR2 YFSETQ. V lost 1 base and J 0 bases, leaving 9 bases between the germline ends. The CDR3 extends over 15 amino acids. The CDR3 sequence is CASSLRGLSTDTQYF. The CDR3 nucleotides are TGCGCCAGCAGCTTGCGGGGATTGAGCACAGATACGCAGTATTTT.

The chain joins TRBV7-2 to TRBJ1-4; D is unresolved. CDR1 is SGHTA and CDR2 is FQGNSA in the germline V gene. Deletions cut 5 bases from V and 0 bases from J, with 7 bases between. The CDR3 extends over 14 amino acids. The CDR3 protein is CASSPVSTNEKLFF. DNA of the CDR3: TGTGCCAGCAGCCCGGTCTCAACTAATGAAAAACTGTTTTTT.

The chain joins TRBV28 to TRBJ1-1, with 9 bases matching TRBD1. The V segment lost 5 bases and the J segment 0 bases; nucleotides outside the gene matches: 10. CDR1 is MDHEN and CDR2 is SYDVKM in the germline V gene. The CDR3 is made up of 17 amino acids. CDR3 coding DNA: TGTGCCAGCAGTCAATGGGACAGGGCTTTTATGAACACTGAAGCTTTCTTT. Residues: CASSQWDRAFMNTEAFF.

This chain links TRBV24-1 with TRBJ2-7; tentatively, D is TRBD1 (6 bases). V lost 4 bases, J lost 9 bases, and 27 bases lay in between. Germline V gives CDR1 KGHDR, CDR2 SFDVKD. CDR3 length equals 17 residues. The CDR3 protein is CATSEGRVGHLLGVQYF. In DNA form, the CDR3 reads TGTGCCACCAGTGAGGGTAGGGTGGGACACCTCCTTGGCGTGCAGTACTTC.

In this sample, this clone turned up once. This chain joins TRBV7-2 and TRBJ2-5; perhaps TRBD1 as D (6 bases). V was clipped by 5 bases and J by 4 bases, with 11 bases between them. The CDR3 is 13 residues long. Germline assignment: CDR1 SGHTA and CDR2 FQGNSA. Written as DNA, the CDR3 is TGTGCCAGCAGCCCAGGGGTTGTAGAGACCCAGTACTTC. Translated: CASSPGVVETQYF.

The CDR3 region is CASSQEQAANYGYTF. The CDR3 region has the DNA TGTGCCAGCAGCCAAGAACAGGCGGCGAACTATGGCTACACCTTC. The chain is built from TRBV4-2 and TRBJ1-2; the D gene is possibly TRBD1 (5 bases). The CDR3 runs 15 residues. V was cut by 0 bases and J by 2 bases, with 10 bases left in between. The germline V gene encodes CDR1 LGHNA and CDR2 YNFKEQ.